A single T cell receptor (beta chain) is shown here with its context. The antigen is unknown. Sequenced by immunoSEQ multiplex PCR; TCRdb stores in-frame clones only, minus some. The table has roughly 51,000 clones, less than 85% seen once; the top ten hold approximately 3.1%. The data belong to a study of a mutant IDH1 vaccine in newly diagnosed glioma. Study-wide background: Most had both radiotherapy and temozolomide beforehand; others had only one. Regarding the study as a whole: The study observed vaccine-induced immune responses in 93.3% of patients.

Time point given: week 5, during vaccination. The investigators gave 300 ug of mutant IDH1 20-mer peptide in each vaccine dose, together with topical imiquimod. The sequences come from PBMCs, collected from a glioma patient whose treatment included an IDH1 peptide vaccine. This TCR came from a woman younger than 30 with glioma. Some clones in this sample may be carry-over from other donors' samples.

The CDR3: CASRPPWGQGVNQPQHF. CDR3 coding DNA: TGTGCCAGTAGACCCCCGTGGGGCCAGGGAGTCAATCAGCCCCAGCATTTT. V is TRBV19 and J is TRBJ1-5, with D perhaps matching TRBD1 (5 bases). V lost 6 bases and J 3 bases, leaving 21 bases between the germline ends. CDR1 is LNHDA, CDR2 SQIVND, per germline (reference sequence). The CDR3 spans 17 residues.